This TCR beta chain emerged from a study of T cell changes during pregnancy in multiple sclerosis. Sequencing was performed with immunoSEQ multiplex PCR; in TCRdb, only in-frame clones are kept and a portion is missing. This sample has about 59,000 clones, with about 94% found just once. Germline V gene data show CDR1 as MNHEY and CDR2 as SVGAGI. The CDR3 loop spans 15 amino acids. The V gene end was trimmed by 2 bases and the J gene end by 12 bases; junction bases not matched to a gene: 9. J is TRBJ2-1 and V is TRBV6-5, with 11 bases lining up with TRBD2. The sequence came from a female donor with multiple sclerosis, enrolled in a pregnancy study. Source: CD8+ T cells from peripheral blood mononuclear cells, taken in the third trimester of pregnancy. The CDR3 here is CASSYGQTSGKGQFF. CDR3 DNA sequence: TGTGCCAGCAGTTACGGACAGACTAGCGGGAAGGGGCAGTTCTTC.